This T cell receptor (beta chain) derives from a study of cytomegalovirus exposure and HLA in healthy donors (TCRdb year 2017). Concerning the study at large: A later analysis indicated that the 100 to 150 validation repertoires were generated on the platform also employed for the approximately 700 repertoires of the first cohort. The study was designed to test whether signatures of past pathogen exposure could be identified by cataloging public T cell receptors. Besides the first cohort of roughly 640 subjects, a separate validation cohort made up of roughly 130 different subjects was used. High-throughput TCR immunosequencing, statistical association of individual TCRs with disease status, and machine learning were combined to predict cytomegalovirus infection status. General findings and caveats noted by the study authors: Cytomegalovirus status was reported to be diagnosed by the classifier with high specificity and sensitivity in both the original and validation cohorts. The study listed 150 to 200 TCR beta chains as associated with cytomegalovirus. All 120 or so repertoires were used to score co-occurrence in the validation cohort in a later analysis, because that analysis had no HLA typing for the cohort. The authors suggested that the approach could potentially be extended to other disease states and immunological phenotypes. Subsequent analysis determined that TCRs grouped into clusters in the first cohort also showed a tendency toward co-occurrence across the roughly 120 validation repertoires, and 94% of cluster scores exceeded 0. While some public TCRs were present in many individuals, most TCR sequences turned up only very rarely across donors. A few of the identified cytomegalovirus-associated TCR beta chains were confirmed in vitro to be specific for cytomegalovirus antigens.

V loses 2 bases, J loses 4 bases, and the germline ends lie 12 bases apart. From the germline V gene (reference sequence), CDR1 is MNHEY and CDR2 is SMNVEV. Inclusive of the bounding cysteine and phenylalanine, the CDR3 is 14 residues long. CDR3 DNA only is kept here, 42 bases in frame from base 1. Libraries were made using the immunoSEQ multiplex PCR assay. As for how the authors treated the data: A statistical classification framework was built to diagnose cytomegalovirus status from the catalog of TCR beta chain sequences. The clones in this table, taken by TCRdb from immuneACCESS, are in-frame only. Not every clone is retained; where verified, under half of the shortfall comes from an unresolved V gene, and the cause of the rest is unknown. The D gene and trimming were derived from the DNA, and the V and J assignments and clone size from that table. Present in this sample are around 120,000 clones, about 90% of which were seen just once. The top ten hold 1.5% to 2% of the sample.

Note on this clone: Its recognized antigen is unknown. Per-base quality was not reported, and no clone a single base away is much larger than it.

Donors formed part of the validation cohort, which comprised 95 to 150 subjects and was distinct from the first cohort of under 850 subjects. The sequenced sample consisted of PBMCs. The chain is encoded by TRBV27 joined to TRBJ2-7, with TRBD1 tentatively as D gene (5 bases match). The sequence was obtained from a woman aged 18-35 years in good health and CMV-seronegative. The CDR3 region has the sequence CASSLRGTNYEQYF. The nucleotide sequence reads TGTGCCAGCAGTTTAAGGGGAACAAATTACGAGCAGTACTTC.